The clone carrying this T cell receptor beta chain has just one count. Antigen unknown. The data derive from a study of CD8 T cells in ankylosing spondylitis. Broader study findings: Clones that were linked to disease were CD8+ and were relatively rare in peripheral blood. Prior literature has documented some motif variants in synovial fluid and blood from reactive arthritis. Seemingly characteristic of ankylosing spondylitis blood was a TCR beta motif consisting of about 8 highly homologous variants.

CDR1 and CDR2 from the germline V gene are SQVTM and ANQGSEA. V gave up 4 bases and J gave up 3 bases, with 12 bases separating them. This CDR3 contains 13 residues. Each CDR3 protein is one row after TCRdb ran MiXCR on the 5' RACE reads. This table has some 840,000 distinct CDR3 sequences, about 10% appearing once. The sequence was collected from a male donor with ankylosing spondylitis. The sequenced material came from blood, either unsorted or a sorted T cell fraction (not recorded which). The chain recombines TRBV29-1 with TRBJ2-5, with a tentative D call TRBD2 (6 bases). CDR3 in amino acids: CSVVGGWEETQYF. The DNA for the CDR3 is TGCAGCGTTGTTGGGGGGTGGGAAGAGACCCAGTACTTC.